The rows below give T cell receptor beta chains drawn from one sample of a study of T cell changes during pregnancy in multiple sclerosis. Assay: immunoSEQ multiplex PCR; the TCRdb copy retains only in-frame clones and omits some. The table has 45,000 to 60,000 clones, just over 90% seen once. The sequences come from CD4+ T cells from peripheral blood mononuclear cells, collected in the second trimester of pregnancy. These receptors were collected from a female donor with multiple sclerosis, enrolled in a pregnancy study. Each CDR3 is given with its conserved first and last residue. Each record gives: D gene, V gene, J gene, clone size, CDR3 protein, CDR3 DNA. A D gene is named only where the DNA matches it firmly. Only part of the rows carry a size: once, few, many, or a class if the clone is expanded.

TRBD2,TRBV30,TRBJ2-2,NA,CAWSGGGGGNTGELFF,TGTGCCTGGAGCGGGGGGGGAGGTGGGAACACCGGGGAGCTGTTTTTT
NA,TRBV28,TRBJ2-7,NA,CASSLTGAAYEQYF,TGTGCCAGCAGTCTAACAGGTGCGGCCTACGAGCAGTACTTC
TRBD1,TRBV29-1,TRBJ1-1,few,CSVRTGGNTEAFF,TGCAGCGTTAGGACAGGCGGGAACACTGAAGCTTTCTTT
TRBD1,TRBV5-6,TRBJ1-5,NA,CASSLFTGGSSNQPQHF,TGTGCCAGCAGCCTCTTCACAGGGGGCAGTAGCAATCAGCCCCAGCATTTT
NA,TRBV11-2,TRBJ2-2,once,CASSWASGKNTGELFF,TGTGCCAGCAGCTGGGCGTCCGGGAAGAACACCGGGGAGCTGTTTTTT
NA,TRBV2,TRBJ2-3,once,CASSERDSRFTDTQYF,TGTGCCAGCAGTGAACGGGACTCTCGCTTCACAGATACGCAGTATTTT
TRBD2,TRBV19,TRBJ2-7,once,CASGSSGGDYEQYF,TGTGCCAGTGGGAGTAGCGGGGGCGATTACGAGCAGTACTTC
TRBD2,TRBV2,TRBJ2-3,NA,CASSELAGFTSTDTQYF,TGTGCCAGCAGTGAACTAGCGGGGTTCACTAGCACAGATACGCAGTATTTT
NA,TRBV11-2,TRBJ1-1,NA,CASSYTGGGGNTEAFF,TGTGCCAGCAGCTATACGGGAGGCGGGGGGAACACTGAAGCTTTCTTT
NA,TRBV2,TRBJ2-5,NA,CASRKEGVGTETQYF,TGTGCCAGCAGGAAAGAGGGGGTCGGGACAGAGACCCAGTACTTC
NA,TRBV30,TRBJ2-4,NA,CAWSVTGLAKNIQYF,TGTGCCTGGAGTGTAACAGGATTAGCCAAAAACATTCAGTACTTC
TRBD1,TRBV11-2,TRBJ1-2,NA,CASSLTGGGNHGYTF,TGTGCCAGCAGCCTCACAGGGGGCGGTAACCATGGCTACACCTTC
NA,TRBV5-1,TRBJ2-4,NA,CASSVDSTNIQYF,TGCGCCAGCAGCGTGGACAGTACAAACATTCAGTACTTC
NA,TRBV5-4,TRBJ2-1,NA,CASSFAGIYNEQFF,TGTGCCAGCAGCTTTGCGGGAATATACAATGAGCAGTTCTTC
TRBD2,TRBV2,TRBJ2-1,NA,CASSLSSGSYNEQFF,TGTGCCAGCAGCCTCAGTAGCGGGAGTTACAATGAGCAGTTCTTC
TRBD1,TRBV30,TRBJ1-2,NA,CAWSVKGAQGYTF,TGTGCCTGGAGTGTCAAGGGGGCTCAAGGCTACACCTTC
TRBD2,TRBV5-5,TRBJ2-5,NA,CASLREGSGKTQYF,TGTGCCAGCCTTAGGGAGGGGAGCGGAAAGACCCAGTACTTC
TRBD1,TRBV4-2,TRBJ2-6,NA,CASSHHRDRGLAGANVLTF,TGTGCCAGCAGCCATCACCGGGACAGGGGGCTTGCTGGGGCCAACGTCCTGACTTTC
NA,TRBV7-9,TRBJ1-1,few,CASSFYLDSNTEAFF,TGTGCCAGCAGCTTCTACCTCGACTCGAACACTGAAGCTTTCTTT
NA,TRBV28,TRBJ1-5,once,CASRSPRIKEQPQHF,TGTGCCAGCAGATCCCCGCGCATAAAAGAGCAGCCCCAGCATTTT
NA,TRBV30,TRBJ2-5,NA,CAWSVLGNQETQYF,TGTGCCTGGAGTGTACTAGGGAATCAAGAGACCCAGTACTTC
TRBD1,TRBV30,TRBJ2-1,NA,CARSGTGGFNEQFF,TGTGCCCGATCCGGGACAGGGGGTTTCAATGAGCAGTTCTTC
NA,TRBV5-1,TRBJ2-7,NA,CASSLETIHEQYF,TGCGCCAGCAGCTTAGAGACTATACACGAGCAGTACTTC
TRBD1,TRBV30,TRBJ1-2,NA,CATRTGGNNGYTF,TGTGCTACCCGGACAGGGGGAAATAATGGCTACACCTTC
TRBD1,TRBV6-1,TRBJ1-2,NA,CASSVPRRTGLYGYTF,TGTGCCAGCAGTGTCCCCCGGAGGACAGGGCTTTATGGCTACACCTTC
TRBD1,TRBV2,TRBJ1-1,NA,CASSERTGYTEAFF,TGTGCCAGCAGTGAGCGGACAGGCTACACTGAAGCTTTCTTT
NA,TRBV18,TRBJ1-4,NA,CASSRGNGNEKLFF,TGTGCCAGCTCACGCGGGAACGGGAATGAAAAACTGTTTTTT
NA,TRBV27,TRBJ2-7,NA,CASSFWGHAYEQYF,TGTGCCAGCAGTTTCTGGGGACACGCCTACGAGCAGTACTTC
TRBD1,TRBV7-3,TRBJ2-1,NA,CASSAIRDRVKDEQFF,TGTGCCAGCAGCGCGATCCGGGACAGGGTTAAAGATGAGCAGTTCTTC
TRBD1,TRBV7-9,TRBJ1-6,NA,CASSPALGTGNSPLHF,TGTGCCAGCAGCCCAGCCCTTGGGACAGGGAATTCACCCCTCCACTTT
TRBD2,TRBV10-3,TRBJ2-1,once,CAIRLRGGSRNEQFF,TGTGCCATCAGACTCCGGGGGGGTTCGAGAAATGAGCAGTTCTTC